This T cell receptor (beta chain) was sequenced in a study of human T cells and chemical hapten exposure. There are 15 residues in the CDR3. V lost 5 bases and J 1 base, leaving 13 bases between the germline ends. Germline CDR1 and CDR2: SGHVS and FQNEAQ. Time point defined: patch test 1, 2 weeks after DPC sensitization. The sample's treatment: therapeutic diphenylcyclopropenone sensitization with weekly scalp DPC. TCRdb re-derived calls from the RACE reads in MiXCR, one entry per CDR3 protein. In the table there are 65,000 to 80,000 distinct CDR3 sequences, approximately 10% of which are singletons. There are a few counts of this clonotype.

Sequences were derived from whole blood, sampled in connection with sensitization to the hapten diphenylcyclopropenone (DPC). The TCR originated in a woman aged 50 to 60 with alopecia areata. Some clones in this sample may be carry-over from other donors' samples. V and J are TRBV7-8 and TRBJ2-3, with a tentative D call TRBD1 (6 bases). CDR3 DNA: TGTGCCAGCAGCCTACAGGGCTCCGGCACAGATACGCAGTATTTT. The encoded protein is CASSLQGSGTDTQYF.